This T cell receptor beta chain was retrieved from a study of shared clonotypes between healthy human individuals. Looked up from germline, CDR1 is MNHNY and CDR2 is SVGAGI (reference sequence). V was cut by 7 bases and J by 2 bases, with 9 bases left in between. This CDR3 region has 13 residues. Sequencing was performed with immunoSEQ multiplex PCR; in TCRdb, only in-frame clones are kept and a portion is missing. Of about 320,000 clones detected, 80% to 90% appear once; the ten largest clones hold about 16%. The sequence derives from a man aged 18-30 years in good health. The rearrangement joins TRBV6-6 to TRBJ1-3, with D perhaps TRBD1 (5 bases). The specimen was memory CD8+ T cells sorted from blood. The subset was: CD45RO+ cells pooled with CCR7-negative TemRA cells. The CDR3 DNA follows: TGTGCCAGCACCGGGGGGGCTGGAAACACCATATATTTT. Its protein product is CASTGGAGNTIYF.